The next 7 T cell receptor beta chains were all read from a single sample in a study of blood T cells in healthy people across ages. A sample-barcoded 5' primer and a J-beta primer mix were used in a second PCR of about 6 to 11 cycles. MiXCR, run by TCRdb on the 5' RACE reads, gives a single entry per CDR3 protein. Of 650,000 to 800,000 distinct CDR3 sequences in the sample, more than 45% were seen once. Sample: blood. The receptors originated from a woman of 80 years or more in good health.

This clonotype was picked up many times. The rearrangement uses TRBV28 and TRBJ2-7, with D perhaps matching TRBD2 (6 bases). This CDR3 has 13 amino acids. Germline assignment: CDR1 MDHEN and CDR2 SYDVKM. V shed 6 bases and J shed 9 bases, with 18 bases lying between them. CDR3 in amino acids: CASSNSGEFRQYF. The CDR3 coding sequence is TGTGCCAGCAGCAATTCGGGGGAGTTTAGGCAGTACTTC.

Ten or more counts support this clonotype. V and J are TRBV6-5 and TRBJ1-1; D is unclear. V was trimmed by 0 bases and J by 4 bases, leaving 6 bases between them. CDR1 and CDR2 from the germline V gene are MNHEY and SVGAGI. The CDR3 runs to 13 residues. The DNA of the CDR3 is TGTGCCAGCAGTTACTCCCCACGCACTGAAGCTTTCTTT. The encoded protein is CASSYSPRTEAFF.

Of note for this clonotype: A much larger clone lies one base from this, so it may be a read error. This chain links TRBV7-3 with TRBJ2-7; 8 bases map to TRBD2. Per germline, CDR1 SGHTA and CDR2 FQGTGA. V trimming: 1 base; J trimming: 7 bases; junction bases outside the gene matches: 9. This CDR3 is built from 15 residues. CDR3 nucleotide sequence: TGTGCCAGCAGCTTAAACGGGAGGGCCCTAAATGAGCAGTACTTC. The encoded protein is CASSLNGRALNEQYF.

This clonotype occurred a few times. V gene TRBV9 combines with J gene TRBJ2-7; D uncertain. CDR1 is SGDLS, CDR2 YYNGEE, per germline. This CDR3 has 14 residues. Trimming removed 0 bases from V and 0 bases from J, with 7 bases in between. The DNA for the CDR3 is TGTGCCAGCAGCGTAGCTGCGAACTCCTACGAGCAGTACTTC. The encoded protein is CASSVAANSYEQYF.

In this sample, this clonotype turned up many times. This chain connects TRBV28 to TRBJ2-7; D unresolved. The CDR3 sequence is 13 residues long. Trimming stripped 3 bases from V and 0 bases from J, with 6 bases between. Looked up from germline, CDR1 is MDHEN and CDR2 is SYDVKM. The CDR3 spells CASSFADSYEQYF. The CDR3 DNA reads TGTGCCAGCAGTTTTGCAGACTCCTACGAGCAGTACTTC.

The table lists this clonotype with many counts. The chain has TRBV12-3 or TRBV12-4 and TRBJ2-1, with a weak D call TRBD2 (7 bases). This CDR3 has 14 amino acids. The V and J ends lost 7 bases and 5 bases respectively, with 15 bases between them. CDR3: CASTKAGTNNEQFF. The DNA for the CDR3 is TGTGCCAGCACCAAAGCGGGGACAAACAATGAGCAGTTCTTC.

This clonotype was counted many times. This chain uses TRBV5-1 with TRBJ2-3; D gene uncertain. CDR1 is SGHRS and CDR2 is YFSETQ in the germline V gene. This CDR3 has 13 residues. With 1 base removed from V and 2 bases from J, the gap between germline ends came to 5 bases. The CDR3 loop is CASSLWNTDTQYF. The CDR3 DNA is TGCGCCAGCAGCTTGTGGAACACAGATACGCAGTATTTT.